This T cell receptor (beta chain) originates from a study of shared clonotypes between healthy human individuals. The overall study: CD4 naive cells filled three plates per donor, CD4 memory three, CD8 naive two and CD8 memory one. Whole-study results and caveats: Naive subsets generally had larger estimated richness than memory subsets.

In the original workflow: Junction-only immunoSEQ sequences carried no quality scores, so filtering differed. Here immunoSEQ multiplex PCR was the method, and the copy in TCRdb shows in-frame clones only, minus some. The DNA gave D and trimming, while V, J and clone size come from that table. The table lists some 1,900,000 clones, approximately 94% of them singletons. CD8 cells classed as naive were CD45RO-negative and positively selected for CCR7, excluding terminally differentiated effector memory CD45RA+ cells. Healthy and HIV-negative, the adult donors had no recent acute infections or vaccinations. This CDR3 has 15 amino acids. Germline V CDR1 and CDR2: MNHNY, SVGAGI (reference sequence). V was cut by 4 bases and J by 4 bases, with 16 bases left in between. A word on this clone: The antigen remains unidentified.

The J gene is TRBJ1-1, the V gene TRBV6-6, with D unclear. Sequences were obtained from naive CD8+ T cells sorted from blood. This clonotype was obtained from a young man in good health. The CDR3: CASSSDLESSTEAFF. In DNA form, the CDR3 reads TGTGCCAGCAGTTCGGACCTCGAATCGAGCACTGAAGCTTTCTTT.